These 23 T cell receptor beta chains were all obtained from the same sample, sequenced in a study of T cells in Graves' hyperthyroidism and ophthalmopathy. RNA transcripts gave rise to amplified TCR beta CDR3 regions. With the HTBI primer set, the TCR CDR3 went through a first round of RT-PCR. In TCRdb, the multiplex PCR reads were re-called with MiXCR into one record per CDR3 protein. The top ten clones hold over 40% of a sample with 350,000 or so distinct CDR3 sequences, approximately 22% of them seen once. The specimen was blood. Receptors originate from a woman aged 50 to 65 with Graves' hyperthyroidism.

On this clonotype itself: Possible read error: a much larger clone is one base away. This rearrangement joins TRBV12-3 or TRBV12-4 to TRBJ2-7, with unresolved D. This CDR3 is 16 amino acids long. Trimming took 5 bases from V and 7 from J, leaving 24 bases between them. CDR3 DNA: TGTGCCAGCAGTCCACCCCGAGCTCCAATGGGGAATGAGCAGTACTTC. Translated, it gives CASSPPRAPMGNEQYF.

There are a few counts of this clonotype. The V and J genes are TRBV20-1 and TRBJ2-3; TRBD2 agrees at 10 bases. Losses at the gene ends were 0 bases for V and 7 bases for J; bases not matched to a gene: 10. The germline V gene encodes CDR1 DFQATT and CDR2 SNEGSKA (reference sequence). The CDR3 runs to 16 residues. CDR3 sequence reads: CSAREAEAGGLHTQYF. CDR3 bases: TGCAGTGCTAGAGAGGCAGAAGCGGGAGGGCTCCATACGCAGTATTTT.

This clonotype came up many times. Here the CDR3 reads CASSLKASGGKQFF. The CDR3 DNA is TGTGCCAGCAGCCTCAAGGCGTCGGGGGGTAAGCAGTTCTTC. This chain links TRBV7-3 with TRBJ2-1; TRBD2 matches 7 bases. Germline V gene lookup returns CDR1 SGHTA and CDR2 FQGTGA. After removal of 5 bases from V and 11 bases from J, the junction contained 12 bases not matched to a gene. The CDR3 loop spans 14 amino acids.

Many counts were recorded for this clonotype. The rearrangement links TRBV18 to TRBJ2-6; D remains unclear. Germline CDR1 and CDR2: KGHSH and LQKENI. V dropped 3 bases and J dropped 0 bases, with 6 bases sitting between them. The CDR3 is 15 residues long. The CDR3 sequence: CASSPANSGANVLTF. In nucleotides, the CDR3 is TGTGCCAGCTCACCCGCCAACTCTGGGGCCAACGTCCTGACTTTC.

As regards this clonotype: The junction departs from the called germline gene at one end, perhaps through a read error. This rearrangement joins TRBV7-9 to TRBJ2-6; the match to TRBD1 covers 7 bases. CDR1 and CDR2 (germline): SEHNR, FQNEAQ (reference sequence). The CDR3 sequence is 21 residues long. The CDR3 DNA follows: TGCGCCAGCAGCCAGCCCTTTGGGCGACAGGGACCAAGCTCTGGGGCCAACGTCCTGACTTTC. It encodes CASSQPFGRQGPSSGANVLTF.

This clonotype came up many times. The rearrangement joins TRBV6-1 to TRBJ1-2; 12 nucleotides agree with TRBD1. The germline V gene encodes CDR1 MNHNS and CDR2 SASEGT. The CDR3 runs 14 residues. Trimming removed 8 bases from V and 6 bases from J; junction bases left unmatched: 7. CDR3 DNA sequence: TGTGCCAGCCAAGGGACAGGGGGCTGGGATGGCTACACCTTC. Encoded protein: CASQGTGGWDGYTF.

This chain uses TRBV29-1 with TRBJ2-1; D is ambiguous. Germline V lookup: CDR1 SQVTM, CDR2 ANQGSEA. The CDR3 loop spans 10 amino acids. V was cut by 5 bases and J by 5 bases, with 4 bases left in between. CDR3 nucleotide sequence: TGCAGCGTTAGCCACAATGAGCAGTTCTTC. This codes for CSVSHNEQFF.

V is TRBV28 and J is TRBJ2-1; 7 nucleotides agree with TRBD1. Germline V CDR1 and CDR2: MDHEN, SYDVKM. The CDR3 consists of 16 residues. V shed 7 bases and J 1 base; nucleotides not matched to a gene: 10. CDR3: CASTDDRAGSYNEQFF. In nucleotides, the CDR3 is TGTGCCAGCACCGACGACAGGGCTGGGTCCTACAATGAGCAGTTCTTC.

This chain links TRBV25-1 with TRBJ2-3; 7 bases are shared with TRBD1. The CDR3 runs to 16 residues. Trimming cost V 4 bases and J 1 base; bases outside gene matches: 8. Germline values: CDR1 MGHDK, CDR2 SYGVNS. The CDR3 spells CASSGSTGKGTDTQYF. The CDR3 bases are TGTGCCAGCAGTGGATCGACAGGGAAGGGCACAGATACGCAGTATTTT.

This clonotype was detected many times. The chain employs TRBV11-2 and TRBJ2-3; D is unclear. The germline gives CDR1 SGHAT, CDR2 FQNNGV. V lost 2 bases and J lost 2, with 14 bases in between. This CDR3 is built from 16 residues. CDR3 DNA: TGTGCCAGCAGCTTACGACGGTTCGAAAACACAGATACGCAGTATTTT. Amino acid sequence: CASSLRRFENTDTQYF. The whole variable domain, remainder taken from reference TRBV11-2 and TRBJ2-3, is EAGVAQSPRYKIIEKRQSVAFWCNPISGHATLYWYQQILGQGPKLLIQFQNNGVVDDSQLPKDRFSAERLKGVDSTLKIQPAKLEDSAVYLCASSLRRFENTDTQYFGPGTRLTVL.

This clonotype was counted only a few times. A much larger clone lies one base from this, so it may be a read error. The chain couples TRBV2 to TRBJ2-7; 7 bases match TRBD1. CDR3 length: 15 amino acids. V was clipped by 3 bases and J by 6 bases; unmatched bases: 11. Per the germline V gene, CDR1 is SNHLY and CDR2 is FYNNEI. Here the CDR3 reads CASSEYHRGSSEQYF. The CDR3 DNA reads as TGTGCCAGCAGTGAGTACCACAGGGGATCGTCCGAGCAGTACTTC.

The chain links TRBV27 to TRBJ1-3; D perhaps matches TRBD1 (6 bases). CDR1 and CDR2 (germline): MNHEY, SMNVEV (reference sequence). Between the trimmed V and J ends, which lost 8 bases and 0 bases, there was a span of 8 bases. The CDR3 covers 13 residues. The CDR3, as DNA: TGTGCCAGCTGGGGGCACTCTGGAAACACCATATATTTT. It is translated as CASWGHSGNTIYF.

This clonotype was detected ten times or more. CDR3 DNA sequence: TGTGCCAGCAGCTCGAACCTGGGGGGATCAGAGACCCAGTACTTC. It encodes CASSSNLGGSETQYF. The J gene is TRBJ2-5, the V gene TRBV7-9, with D maybe TRBD2 (6 bases). CDR1 and CDR2 (germline): SEHNR, FQNEAQ (reference sequence). The CDR3 loop spans 15 amino acids. The V and J ends lost 4 bases and 4 bases respectively, with 16 bases between them.

This clonotype was seen repeatedly, ten times or more. The V gene is TRBV6-1, the J gene TRBJ2-1; perhaps D is TRBD1 or TRBD2 (5 bases each). The germline V gene has CDR1 MNHNS and CDR2 SASEGT. With 6 bases removed from V and 3 bases from J, the gap between germline ends came to 9 bases. The CDR3 runs 13 residues. The CDR3 loop reads CASRGEDYNEQFF. The CDR3 DNA reads TGTGCCAGCAGGGGGGAAGACTACAATGAGCAGTTCTTC.

This clonotype has at least ten counts. This chain joins TRBV6-1 and TRBJ1-5; 9 bases agree with TRBD1. The CDR3 runs 15 residues. V was clipped by 3 bases and J by 7 bases; unmatched bases: 7. CDR1 and CDR2 from the germline V gene are MNHNS and SASEGT. CDR3 protein: CASSDPGQGRQPQHF. CDR3 DNA: TGTGCCAGCAGTGATCCGGGACAGGGTAGGCAGCCCCAGCATTTT.

V usage is TRBV12-3 or TRBV12-4 and J usage is TRBJ2-7; either TRBD1 or TRBD2 may fit D (6 bases each). The CDR3 contains 15 residues. With 5 bases removed from V and 6 bases from J, the gap between germline ends came to 20 bases. CDR3 in amino acids: CASSPSRGLHCEQYF. The CDR3 bases are TGTGCCAGCAGTCCGAGCAGGGGACTCCACTGCGAGCAGTACTTC.

This clonotype was seen repeatedly, ten times or more. The V and J genes are TRBV3-1 and TRBJ2-5; D could derive from TRBD1 or TRBD2 (5 bases each). Trimming cost V 1 base and J 2 bases, with 11 bases left between them. Germline CDR1 LGHDT, CDR2 YNNKEL (reference sequence). This CDR3 is 15 amino acids long. CDR3 nucleotide sequence: TGTGCCAGCAGCCAAGTGAGGGGACGGCAAGAGACCCAGTACTTC. As protein: CASSQVRGRQETQYF.

This clonotype was seen many times. CDR3 region: CASSEASGTEAFF. Here the CDR3 DNA reads TGTGCCAGCAGTGAAGCGTCAGGGACTGAAGCTTTCTTT. The chain recombines TRBV2 with TRBJ1-1, with D possibly matching TRBD1 (5 bases). Trimming removed 0 bases at V and 5 bases at J, with 7 bases between. This CDR3 has 13 residues. The germline gives CDR1 SNHLY, CDR2 FYNNEI.

In its sample, this clonotype was seen a few times. The chain is built from TRBV6-1 and TRBJ1-3; no definite D call. The CDR3 runs to 14 residues. Trimming cost V 5 bases and J 4 bases, with 12 bases left between them. The germline V gene encodes CDR1 MNHNS and CDR2 SASEGT. The CDR3 DNA follows: TGTGCCAGCAGTCAAAATTTGGCCGGAAACACCATATATTTT. Translating it yields CASSQNLAGNTIYF.

The V gene is TRBV15, the J gene TRBJ1-5; no definite D call. Trimming cost V 0 bases and J 5 bases, with 14 bases left between them. This CDR3 is 16 amino acids long. Germline CDR1 LNHNV, CDR2 YYDKDF (reference sequence). The CDR3 protein is CATSRDRAGGDQPQHF. The CDR3 region has the DNA TGTGCCACCAGCAGAGATCGGGCAGGCGGCGATCAGCCCCAGCATTTT.

There are many counts of this clonotype. An end of the junction differs from the germline gene, which may be a read error. The rearrangement links TRBV20-1 to TRBJ2-1; D is perhaps TRBD1 or TRBD2 (5 bases each). CDR3 length: 11 residues. The V gene's germline CDR1 is DFQATT and CDR2 SNEGSKA (reference sequence). The DNA of the CDR3 is TGCAGGGCTAATTTAGGGACTGAGCAGTTCTTC. Protein product: CRANLGTEQFF.

This clonotype was found once. The genes are TRBV7-9 and TRBJ2-5; 7 positions match TRBD2. V lost 5 bases and J lost 5; bases outside the gene matches: 14. Germline assignment: CDR1 SEHNR and CDR2 FQNEAQ (reference sequence). This CDR3 is built from 16 residues. CDR3 protein: CASSVYRDYRGETQYF. As DNA, the CDR3 is TGTGCCAGCAGCGTATACCGGGACTACCGGGGGGAGACCCAGTACTTC.

In its sample, this clonotype was seen a few times. The genes are TRBV5-1 and TRBJ1-2; D gene unclear. Between the trimmed V and J ends, which lost 4 bases and 6 bases, there was a span of 16 bases. In germline, CDR1 is SGHRS, CDR2 YFSETQ. This CDR3 has 14 amino acids. CDR3 nucleotides: TGCGCCAGCAGCCCGGACGCACTGTCCCATGGCTACACCTTC. Residues: CASSPDALSHGYTF.